The entry below describes one T cell receptor beta chain. This entry belongs to a study of cytomegalovirus exposure and HLA in healthy donors. The V segment lost 8 bases and the J segment 4 bases; nucleotides outside the gene matches: 6. The germline CDR1 and CDR2 sequences are LNHDA and SQIVND (reference sequence). The CDR3 consists of 13 residues. PCR primers comprised 60 Vbeta and 13 Jbeta primers. Clones were read by immunoSEQ multiplex PCR, and TCRdb kept only the in-frame ones, dropping some. The sample has some 140,000 clones; about 75% are singletons. The chain links TRBV19 to TRBJ1-2; 8 nucleotides agree with TRBD1. The sequence came from a woman aged 40 to 50 in good health and CMV-seronegative. The sequencing sample was made of PBMCs. CDR3 sequence: CASEDRVAYGYTF. DNA of the CDR3: TGTGCCAGTGAGGACAGGGTGGCCTATGGCTACACCTTC. The full variable domain, with the rest looked up from reference TRBV19 and TRBJ1-2, is DGGITQSPKYLFRKEGQNVTLSCEQNLNHDAMYWYRQDPGQGLRLIYYSQIVNDFQKGDIAEGYSVSREKKESFPLTVTSAQKNPTAFYLCASEDRVAYGYTFGSGTRLTVV.